The clone carrying this TCR beta chain came up once. No antigen is known for it. Repertoires were sampled repeatedly during chemoradiotherapy. Germline V CDR1 and CDR2: MNHEY, SMNVEV (reference sequence). This CDR3 contains 14 residues. The V gene lost 5 bases and the J gene lost 1 base, with 11 bases spanning the gap. The data stem from a study of chemoradiotherapy in HPV16-positive cancers. About the research overall: Functional T-cell assays on a couple of HPV16-positive patients' cells defined candidate HPV-specific clones and common TCR motifs.

Assay: immunoSEQ multiplex PCR; the TCRdb copy retains only in-frame clones and omits some. The data show about 53,000 clones, with more than 75% seen just once and less than 3.5% held by the top ten. Study-level findings and limits: Candidate HPV-specific clones and E7-related TCR motifs grew in tumor during treatment.

This sequence was found in a human donor with HPV-associated anogenital cancer. This chain connects TRBV27 to TRBJ1-1; unclear D gene. This specimen consisted of blood, obtained from a patient who underwent chemoradiotherapy. This CDR3 reads CASSPLVANTEAFF. The CDR3, as DNA: TGTGCCAGCAGTCCACTAGTGGCGAACACTGAAGCTTTCTTT.